This note documents a single T cell receptor (beta chain) sequence. Its antigen is unknown. This sample was included in a study of neoadjuvant nivolumab and ipilimumab in lung cancer. The CDR3 totals 14 residues. Germline V gene data show CDR1 as SNHLY and CDR2 as FYNNEI. The junction had 6 bases not matched to a gene; V was cut back by 4 bases and J by 7 bases. Whole-study results and caveats: Pretherapy blood TCR richness correlated positively with resected tumor richness.

TCRdb keeps only in-frame clones here, not all; method: immunoSEQ multiplex PCR. The table has over 25,000 clones, about 80% seen once. The TCR comes from an adult with non-small cell lung cancer. The sample in question was tumor tissue, obtained after neoadjuvant nivolumab, alone or with ipilimumab, at or shortly before surgery. V is TRBV2 and J is TRBJ2-1; 8 bases are a match to TRBD2. The CDR3 DNA follows: TGTGCCAGCAGTGGCGGGACTAGGGTGAATGAGCAGTTCTTC. It encodes CASSGGTRVNEQFF.